These T cell receptor beta chains were read from a single sample in a study of persistence of HIV-infected CD4 T cells. These receptors lack a known antigen. TCRdb's copy holds only in-frame clones and misses some; the assay was immunoSEQ multiplex PCR. The sample lists 35,000 to 55,000 clones; approximately 89% were seen once. The specimen comprised CD4+ T cells sorted from PBMCs after roughly 18-hour stimulation, sampled from a patient who received antiretroviral therapy. Receptors were obtained from an adult man with HIV who was CMV-seropositive. The CDR3 runs from the conserved cysteine through the conserved F or W. The D gene is left open where the match is weak. Clone size is stated in some rows and not others, as once, few, many or a class when expanded.

clone_size: .; v_call: TRBV28; d_call: .; j_call: TRBJ1-2; cdr3_aa: CASSTGKAYGYTF; cdr3_nt: TGTGCCAGCTCAACAGGGAAGGCCTATGGCTACACCTTC
clone_size: .; v_call: TRBV3-1/TRBV3-2; d_call: TRBD1; j_call: TRBJ1-6; cdr3_aa: CASSFYRDRGSNSPLHF; cdr3_nt: TGTGCCAGCAGCTTTTACCGGGACAGGGGGTCTAATTCACCCCTCCACTTT
clone_size: .; v_call: TRBV3-1/TRBV3-2; d_call: TRBD2; j_call: TRBJ2-1; cdr3_aa: CASSQDLPSGGARNEQFF; cdr3_nt: TGTGCCAGCAGCCAAGATCTTCCTAGCGGGGGGGCGAGGAATGAGCAGTTCTTC
clone_size: .; v_call: TRBV20-1; d_call: .; j_call: TRBJ2-5; cdr3_aa: CSARQETQYF; cdr3_nt: TGCAGTGCTAGGCAAGAGACCCAGTACTTC
clone_size: .; v_call: TRBV19; d_call: TRBD1; j_call: TRBJ2-3; cdr3_aa: CASRGGQGALDTQYF; cdr3_nt: TGTGCCAGTAGGGGAGGACAGGGGGCGTTAGATACGCAGTATTTT
clone_size: .; v_call: TRBV5-4; d_call: .; j_call: TRBJ2-1; cdr3_aa: CASSLFGGGGSNEQFF; cdr3_nt: TGTGCCAGCAGCTTGTTCGGAGGGGGGGGGAGCAATGAGCAGTTCTTC
clone_size: .; v_call: TRBV2; d_call: .; j_call: TRBJ2-5; cdr3_aa: CASSEIRSTQETQYF; cdr3_nt: TGTGCCAGCAGTGAAATCAGGTCCACCCAAGAGACCCAGTACTTC
clone_size: once; v_call: TRBV9; d_call: .; j_call: TRBJ2-7; cdr3_aa: CASSPPGERVYF; cdr3_nt: TGTGCCAGCAGCCCGCCGGGAGAGAGGGTGTACTTC
clone_size: .; v_call: TRBV3-1/TRBV3-2; d_call: TRBD1; j_call: TRBJ1-4; cdr3_aa: CASSQRDRGEKLFF; cdr3_nt: TGTGCCAGCAGCCAACGGGACAGGGGTGAAAAACTGTTTTTT
clone_size: .; v_call: TRBV2; d_call: .; j_call: TRBJ1-6; cdr3_aa: CASSVLAADSPLHF; cdr3_nt: TGTGCCAGCAGTGTCCTAGCCGCGGATTCACCCCTCCACTTT
clone_size: .; v_call: TRBV4-1; d_call: .; j_call: TRBJ2-7; cdr3_aa: CASSQGNGQRLGYEQYF; cdr3_nt: TGCGCCAGCAGCCAAGGAAATGGACAACGATTGGGGTACGAGCAGTACTTC
clone_size: .; v_call: TRBV5-8; d_call: .; j_call: TRBJ2-3; cdr3_aa: CASTVGRGTDTQYF; cdr3_nt: TGTGCCAGCACGGTTGGACGAGGCACAGATACGCAGTATTTT
clone_size: .; v_call: TRBV19; d_call: TRBD1; j_call: TRBJ1-3; cdr3_aa: CASGPGGAGNTIYF; cdr3_nt: TGTGCCAGTGGGCCAGGGGGCGCTGGAAACACCATATATTTT
clone_size: .; v_call: TRBV5-1; d_call: .; j_call: TRBJ2-1; cdr3_aa: CASSLIGVSYNEQFF; cdr3_nt: TGCGCCAGCAGCTTGATCGGGGTCTCCTACAATGAGCAGTTCTTC
clone_size: once; v_call: TRBV6-4; d_call: .; j_call: TRBJ2-1; cdr3_aa: CASSKGVYNEQFF; cdr3_nt: TGTGCCAGCAGTAAAGGGGTTTACAATGAGCAGTTCTTC
clone_size: few; v_call: TRBV5-1; d_call: .; j_call: TRBJ1-2; cdr3_aa: CASSSGQIRSGVRYTF; cdr3_nt: TGCGCCAGCAGCTCCGGACAGATACGTTCCGGGGTTCGCTACACCTTC
clone_size: .; v_call: TRBV3-1/TRBV3-2; d_call: .; j_call: TRBJ1-4; cdr3_aa: CASSQGLGLFF; cdr3_nt: TGTGCCAGCAGCCAAGGGCTAGGTCTGTTTTTT
clone_size: .; v_call: TRBV19; d_call: TRBD1; j_call: TRBJ2-3; cdr3_aa: CASSIDGQGAVDTQYF; cdr3_nt: TGTGCCAGTAGTATCGATGGGCAGGGGGCAGTAGATACGCAGTATTTT
clone_size: .; v_call: TRBV27; d_call: .; j_call: TRBJ2-7; cdr3_aa: CASSFFRGTLNPYEQYF; cdr3_nt: TGTGCCAGCAGTTTTTTCCGGGGGACACTGAACCCCTACGAGCAGTACTTC
clone_size: .; v_call: TRBV7-8; d_call: .; j_call: TRBJ2-3; cdr3_aa: CASSRDGISTDTQYF; cdr3_nt: TGTGCCAGCAGCCGGGACGGGATTAGCACAGATACGCAGTATTTT
clone_size: .; v_call: TRBV5-4; d_call: .; j_call: TRBJ2-1; cdr3_aa: CASSLGGTEQFF; cdr3_nt: TGTGCCAGCAGCTTGGGGGGGACAGAGCAGTTCTTC
clone_size: .; v_call: TRBV7-9; d_call: .; j_call: TRBJ2-1; cdr3_aa: CASSLQTTYNEQFF; cdr3_nt: TGTGCCAGCAGCTTACAGACCACGTACAATGAGCAGTTCTTC